This TCR beta chain was captured by sequencing in a study of CD8+ T cells in alopecia areata. Study-wide context: Tofacitinib was given for 6 to 18 months, then stopped for 6 months.

Reverse transcribed after extraction, RNA yielded cDNA as the sequencing template. Generated by immunoSEQ multiplex PCR, the TCRdb table keeps only in-frame clones and is missing some. The sample yields 150,000 to 200,000 clones, approximately 65% seen once. This sample's treatment: oral pan-JAK inhibitor, 5-10 mg twice daily. The V end was cut by 4 bases, the J end by 5 bases, with 11 bases between. CDR1 is SQVTM and CDR2 is ANQGSEA in the germline V gene. This CDR3 contains 12 residues. A note on this clone: The antigen is undetermined.

Broader study findings: Normal skin contains resident alphabeta T cells, and these are also sequenced in scalp samples.

The material was CD4+ T cells sorted from blood, obtained at week 4, from a patient treated with tofacitinib. This TCR came from a human donor with alopecia areata. The chain couples TRBV29-1 to TRBJ1-2; D gene uncertain. The chain's CDR3 is CSVGAPGYGYTF. The CDR3 nucleotides are TGCAGCGTTGGGGCCCCGGGGTATGGCTACACCTTC.